This T cell receptor (beta chain) originates from a study of blood T cell repertoires in COVID-19. On the study more broadly: Material from acute and convalescent COVID-19 was sourced from the United States, Italy and Spain. T cells, B-cell-depleted T cells, or PBMCs provided the cDNA or gDNA that served as material.

After removal of 3 bases from V and 8 bases from J, the junction contained 6 bases not matched to a gene. Germline CDR1 reads MGHRA; CDR2 reads YSYEKL. This CDR3 has 16 residues. Study processing details: Quantification of nucleated cells was approximated via reference gene primer amplification. Repertoires were generated with immunoSEQ multiplex PCR, while TCRdb's copy carries only in-frame clones and drops some. V, J and clone size are those of that table, while D and trimming were read from the DNA. In the table there are 200,000 or so clones, around three quarters of which are singletons. The TCR was taken from a man aged 55 to 69 with active or convalescent COVID-19. This chain connects TRBV4-1 to TRBJ2-1; TRBD2 aligns across 14 bases. The sequencing sample was made of peripheral blood. CDR3 sequence reads: CASSQGGLAGGYEQFF. CDR3 sequence (DNA): TGCGCCAGCAGCCAGGGAGGACTAGCGGGAGGCTATGAGCAGTTCTTC.